This T cell receptor beta chain was profiled in a study of T cells in Graves' hyperthyroidism and ophthalmopathy. In this sample, this clonotype turned up many times. There were TCR beta CDR3 regions amplified from RNA transcripts. Initially, a first-round RT-PCR of the TCR CDR3 employed the HTBI primer set. TCRdb fed the multiplex PCR reads into MiXCR, producing one record per CDR3 protein. Of hundreds of thousands of distinct CDR3 sequences in the sample, approximately 14% were seen once. Patients between 18 and 65 years old had hyperthyroidism, newly diagnosed and lasting under 2 months. The CDR3 contains 15 residues. The germline V gene has CDR1 SGHTA and CDR2 FQGNSA. The germline V and J ends were trimmed by 7 bases and 5 bases, with 20 bases remaining between them.

The chain couples TRBV7-2 to TRBJ2-5, with D possibly being TRBD2 (6 bases). The sample comprised blood. The TCR was taken from a woman in her twenties or thirties with Graves' hyperthyroidism. Written as DNA, the CDR3 is TGTGCCAGCATCGCCGCAAGCGGGCCGTACGAGACCCAGTACTTC. This sequence encodes CASIAASGPYETQYF.